These 26 T cell receptor beta chains share one sample of origin, sequenced in a study of T cell clonality in common variable immunodeficiency. Produced via immunoSEQ multiplex PCR; TCRdb's table is partial and in-frame only. The sample shows approximately 37,000 clones, none of them appearing just once. Sequencing was performed on peripheral blood mononuclear cells. Every receptor here comes from a person aged 18 to 69 in good health.

For this clone: From the germline J gene comes the end of the CDR3, since the read stops 3 residues before it. The chain combines TRBV7-9 with TRBJ2-2; possible D gene TRBD2, 5 bases. CDR3 size: 14 residues. Germline V gene sequence: CDR1 SEHNR, CDR2 FQNEAQ (reference sequence). The CDR3 here is CASSLGGLNEKLFF. Partial CDR3 DNA: TGTGCCAGCAGCTTAGGAGGACTTAATGAAAAG.

As to this clone: The read terminates 3 residues ahead of where the CDR3 ends, so the germline J gene completes it. This chain uses TRBV10-2 with TRBJ2-1, with TRBD1 identical over 8 bases. This CDR3 has 15 amino acids. The germline V gene encodes CDR1 WSHSY and CDR2 SAAADI. V gave up 4 bases and J gave up 5 bases; unmatched junction bases: 7. Incomplete CDR3 DNA: TGCGCCAGCAGTGTTTGGCAGGGGGCTAACAATGAG. Protein product: CASSVWQGANNE. The complete CDR3 protein is CASSVWQGANNEQFF.

This clone was picked up many times. The read finishes 3 residues shy of the CDR3 end, and the germline J gene is used to complete it. V is TRBV20-1 and J is TRBJ2-3; 8 bases agree with TRBD2. V was clipped by 0 bases and J by 4 bases; unmatched bases: 6. The CDR3 is 15 residues long. The germline V gene encodes CDR1 DFQATT and CDR2 SNEGSKA (reference sequence). The CDR3 region is CSARDRLTSADTQYF. CDR3 DNA, as far as it was read: TGCAGTGCTAGAGACCGACTGACTAGCGCAGATACG.

In this sample, this clone turned up a few times. One junction end does not reproduce the germline sequence, and a read error may be involved. The sequenced part of the CDR3 DNA is TGCAGCGTTCAAGACCCAGGGACG. It specifies CSVQDPGT. The entire CDR3 protein reads CSVQDPGTQYF. The chain is built from TRBV29-1 and TRBJ2-3, with D perhaps TRBD1 (5 bases). Read data end 3 residues before the CDR3 end; the end is taken from the germline J gene. In germline, CDR1 is SQVTM, CDR2 ANQGSEA. The CDR3 spans 11 residues.

This clone was counted ten times or more. Read data end 3 residues before the CDR3 end; the end is taken from the germline J gene. The rearrangement joins TRBV7-9 to TRBJ2-5, with D perhaps matching TRBD1 (5 bases). Germline-derived CDR1 and CDR2 are SEHNR and FQNEAQ (reference sequence). Trimming shortened V by 6 bases and J by 2 bases, and 7 bases separated the two germline ends. The CDR3 loop spans 12 amino acids. CDR3 amino acids: CASRGQQETQYF. The sequenced CDR3 bases are TGTGCCAGCAGGGGGCAGCAAGAGACC.

Regarding this clone: The read terminates 3 residues ahead of where the CDR3 ends, so the germline J gene completes it. The chain combines TRBV6-1 with TRBJ1-4; D remains ambiguous. CDR3 length: 14 residues. Per germline, CDR1 MNHNS and CDR2 SASEGT. The germline V and J ends were trimmed by 1 base and 7 bases, with 10 bases remaining between them. CDR3 DNA (partial): TGTGCCAGCAGTGAAGGAGCTCGTATTGAAAAA. Protein product: CASSEGARIEK. The whole CDR3 region reads CASSEGARIEKLFF.

This clone was counted between two and nine times. The read gets to within 3 residues of the CDR3 end, and the germline J gene fills in the rest. This sequence joins TRBV7-9 and TRBJ1-2, with 8 positions matching TRBD1. Germline-derived CDR1 and CDR2 are SEHNR and FQNEAQ (reference sequence). Trimming removed 7 bases from V and 4 bases from J; junction bases left unmatched: 8. The CDR3 has 14 amino acids. The sequenced CDR3 bases are TGTGCCAGCACCCTGGGACAGGCTATCTATGGC. It translates to CASTLGQAIYG. The full CDR3 protein reads CASTLGQAIYGYTF.

This clone was detected many times. The read halts 3 residues ahead of the CDR3 end, with the missing end drawn from the germline J gene. The chain combines TRBV7-2 with TRBJ2-7, with 9 bases fitting TRBD1. This CDR3 is built from 15 residues. V shed 3 bases, J shed 4 bases, and the junction held 7 bases outside the gene matches. Germline V gene lookup returns CDR1 SGHTA and CDR2 FQGNSA. The CDR3 DNA, read in part, is TGTGCCAGCAGCTTGGGGGGACAGGGTAGATACGAG. This translates into CASSLGGQGRYE. The full CDR3 protein is CASSLGGQGRYEQYF.

This clone occurred many times. The sequence runs out 3 residues before the end of the CDR3; the remainder is reconstructed from the germline J gene. The gene calls are TRBV29-1 and TRBJ2-4, with D perhaps TRBD2 (6 bases). Germline values: CDR1 SQVTM, CDR2 ANQGSEA. Trimming took 3 bases from V and 3 from J, leaving 9 bases between them. The CDR3 is 13 residues long. The DNA read from the CDR3 is TGCAGCGTTGAGCGGGGCGGCAAAAACATT. As protein: CSVERGGKNI. The entire CDR3 reads CSVERGGKNIQYF.

This clone has at least ten counts. The read comes to an end 3 residues before the CDR3 does, leaving the germline J gene to fill in the end. The gene calls are TRBV19 and TRBJ2-7; weak D call: TRBD1 (6 bases). CDR3 length: 15 amino acids. Trimming cost V 3 bases and J 2 bases, with 14 bases left between them. Germline CDR1 LNHDA, CDR2 SQIVND (reference sequence). This CDR3 is CASSIRQGGPYEQYF. CDR3 bases read: TGTGCCAGTAGTATCCGCCAAGGGGGACCCTACGAG.

Many counts were recorded for this clone. The part of the CDR3 DNA that was read is TGTGCCAGCAGCTCACGACAGGGGGTTTCCTACGAG. Protein: CASSSRQGVSYE. The full CDR3 protein reads CASSSRQGVSYEQYF. The chain joins TRBV7-6 to TRBJ2-7; 9 bases match TRBD1. The read comes to an end 3 residues before the CDR3 does, leaving the germline J gene to fill in the end. V lost 4 bases, J lost 1 base, and 5 bases stayed unmatched. The CDR3 extends over 15 amino acids. Germline assignment: CDR1 SGHVS and CDR2 FNYEAQ.

This clone was seen ten or more times. The read comes to an end 3 residues before the CDR3 does, leaving the germline J gene to fill in the end. The J gene is TRBJ1-4, the V gene TRBV5-1; no clear D gene. Germline V gene data show CDR1 as SGHRS and CDR2 as YFSETQ. V was cut by 0 bases and J by 0 bases, with 6 bases left in between. This CDR3 is 15 amino acids long. The CDR3 spells CASSLDRPTNEKLFF. CDR3 bases read: TGCGCCAGCAGCTTGGACAGACCAACTAATGAAAAA.

This clone was recorded at least ten times. The sequence runs out 3 residues before the end of the CDR3; the remainder is reconstructed from the germline J gene. The V call is TRBV7-3, the J call TRBJ2-3; 13 nucleotides agree with TRBD2. Losses at the gene ends were 4 bases for V and 1 base for J; bases not matched to a gene: 2. Germline V gene lookup returns CDR1 SGHTA and CDR2 FQGTGA. The CDR3 has 16 amino acids. The CDR3 region is CASSSGLAGRTDTQYF. Incomplete CDR3 DNA: TGTGCCAGCAGCTCGGGACTAGCGGGGCGCACAGATACG.

This clone has ten or more counts. The read ends 3 residues shy of where the CDR3 ends; the end is completed using the germline J gene. J is TRBJ1-5 and V is TRBV19; TRBD1 aligns across 8 bases. Germline V gives CDR1 LNHDA, CDR2 SQIVND (reference sequence). V dropped 8 bases and J dropped 6; count of bases not matched to a gene: 3. This CDR3 is 12 amino acids long. The covered CDR3 bases are TGTGCCAGTGGGACAGGTCCTCAGCCC. Translation: CASGTGPQP. The entire CDR3 protein is CASGTGPQPQHF.

This clone occurred a few times. The read comes to an end 3 residues before the CDR3 does, leaving the germline J gene to fill in the end. The chain uses TRBV7-6 and TRBJ2-7, with 13 bases lining up with TRBD2. This CDR3 spans 16 amino acids. The germline CDR1 and CDR2 sequences are SGHVS and FNYEAQ. V was clipped by 5 bases and J by 3 bases; unmatched bases: 7. CDR3 residues: CASSTRTSGGVYEQYF. Partial CDR3 DNA: TGTGCCAGCAGCACCAGGACTAGCGGGGGAGTCTACGAG.

The sample holds a few counts of this clone. The CDR3 end falls 3 residues outside the read, so it is completed with the germline J gene. The chain links TRBV7-9 to TRBJ1-1; possibly TRBD1 for D (5 bases). Trimming cost V 5 bases and J 1 base, with 14 bases left between them. CDR3 length: 15 residues. From germline, CDR1 is SEHNR and CDR2 FQNEAQ (reference sequence). This CDR3 is CASSPGIPQNTEAFF. Partial CDR3 DNA: TGTGCCAGCAGCCCAGGGATTCCACAGAACACTGAA.

Ten or more counts support this clone. Coverage ceases 3 residues before the CDR3 finishes, and the germline J gene fills in the end. The rearrangement joins TRBV5-1 to TRBJ1-2; no reliable D call. CDR3 length: 12 amino acids. Per germline, CDR1 SGHRS and CDR2 YFSETQ. The CDR3 bases that were read are TGCGCCAGGAGTCTAGTGGCTCCGGGC. Translated, it gives CARSLVAPG. The CDR3 as a whole reads CARSLVAPGYTF.

This clone was seen repeatedly, ten times or more. The sequence runs out 3 residues before the end of the CDR3; the remainder is reconstructed from the germline J gene. The gene calls are TRBV19 and TRBJ2-3; 7 bases align to TRBD1. The V gene's germline CDR1 is LNHDA and CDR2 SQIVND (reference sequence). After removal of 7 bases from V and 0 bases from J, the junction contained 7 bases not matched to a gene. The CDR3 loop spans 15 amino acids. Partial CDR3 DNA: TGTGCCAGTAAAGGGAGCAGGGGGAGCACAGATACG. Translated, it gives CASKGSRGSTDT. The full CDR3 is CASKGSRGSTDTQYF.

This clone was recorded many times. With the read ending 3 residues before the CDR3 end, the germline J gene is used to fill in that end. The genes are TRBV20-1 and TRBJ2-7; no definite D call. Trimming removed 2 bases at V and 0 bases at J, with 8 bases between. There are 13 residues in the CDR3. Germline CDR1 and CDR2: DFQATT and SNEGSKA (reference sequence). Here the CDR3 reads CSARLQASYEQYF. The CDR3 bases that were read are TGCAGTGCTAGACTGCAGGCCTCCTACGAG.

At least ten counts were recorded for this clone. CDR3 sequence reads: CASSWTGGTDTQYF. The DNA read from the CDR3 is TGTGCCAGCAGTTGGACAGGGGGCACAGATACG. This rearrangement joins TRBV28 to TRBJ2-3, with 9 positions matching TRBD1. The sequenced fragment ends 3 residues before the CDR3 boundary, so the rest is inferred from the germline J gene. The CDR3 spans 14 residues. After removal of 4 bases from V and 1 base from J, the junction contained 0 bases not matched to a gene. Germline V CDR1 and CDR2: MDHEN, SYDVKM.

The sample holds many counts of this clone. The CDR3 end falls 3 residues outside the read, so it is completed with the germline J gene. The genes are TRBV20-1 and TRBJ1-4, with a weak D call TRBD1 (6 bases). V lost 2 bases and J lost 7, with 14 bases in between. Looked up from germline, CDR1 is DFQATT and CDR2 is SNEGSKA (reference sequence). The CDR3 contains 14 residues. Incomplete CDR3 DNA: TGCAGTGCTAGACTCGGGGGGCCTCTTGAAAAA. Translation: CSARLGGPLEK. The CDR3 in full is CSARLGGPLEKLFF.

This clone came up many times. The read ends 3 residues shy of where the CDR3 ends; the end is completed using the germline J gene. The chain carries TRBV30 and TRBJ1-5, with a weak D call TRBD1 (5 bases). This CDR3 is 14 amino acids long. Trimming removed 4 bases at V and 3 bases at J, with 13 bases between. Per the germline V gene, CDR1 is GTSNPN and CDR2 is SVGIG (reference sequence). Partial CDR3 DNA: TGTGCCTGGACCGGGGGACGGACCAATCAGCCC. This codes for CAWTGGRTNQP. The CDR3 in its entirety is CAWTGGRTNQPQHF.

This clone has ten or more counts. The read ends 3 residues early relative to the CDR3; the germline J gene fills the gap. V gene TRBV19 combines with J gene TRBJ2-1, with TRBD2 as a possible D gene (5 bases). The germline V and J ends were trimmed by 4 bases and 3 bases, with 7 bases remaining between them. This CDR3 spans 13 amino acids. Germline V gene lookup returns CDR1 LNHDA and CDR2 SQIVND (reference sequence). This CDR3 is CASSTGFYNEQFF. Partial CDR3 DNA: TGTGCCAGTAGTACGGGGTTCTACAATGAG.

Remarks on this clone: With the read ending 3 residues before the CDR3 end, the germline J gene is used to fill in that end. The V gene is TRBV5-1, the J gene TRBJ2-3; D possibly corresponds to TRBD2 (6 bases). CDR3 length equals 16 residues. Germline assignment: CDR1 SGHRS and CDR2 YFSETQ. Trimming removed 3 bases from V and 5 bases from J, with 19 bases in between. CDR3 bases read: TGCGCCAGCAGCTCGGGGCGGCTAGCTAGCGAAGATACG. Protein: CASSSGRLASEDT. The CDR3 reads in full as CASSSGRLASEDTQYF.

In this sample, this clone turned up many times. The read falls 3 residues short of the CDR3 end, and the missing part is taken from the germline J gene. The V and J genes are TRBV30 and TRBJ1-4, with TRBD1 matching over 7 bases. Germline CDR1 GTSNPN, CDR2 SVGIG (reference sequence). The CDR3 has 13 residues. V trimming: 1 base; J trimming: 8 bases; junction bases outside the gene matches: 4. CDR3 bases read: TGTGCCTGGAGTGCAGGGGGAGGGGAAAAA. Protein sequence: CAWSAGGGEK. The full CDR3 reads CAWSAGGGEKLFF.

There are many counts of this clone. The CDR3 is cut off 3 residues early in the read; its end comes from the germline J gene. The chain carries TRBV28 and TRBJ2-5; TRBD1 might be the D (6 bases). The CDR3 spans 15 residues. The germline V gene has CDR1 MDHEN and CDR2 SYDVKM. The V end lost 5 bases, the J end lost 0 bases, and 13 bases lay between the germline ends. CDR3 amino acids: CASSPYRAYQETQYF. The sequenced CDR3 bases are TGTGCCAGCAGTCCTTACAGGGCGTACCAAGAGACC.